These 26 T cell receptor beta chains were sequenced from one sample in a study of T cell repertoires in cytomegalovirus infection. TCRdb fed the reads into MiXCR, producing one record per CDR3 protein. This sample has some 62,000 distinct CDR3 sequences, with 20% found just once. For these receptors, no antigen is known. This material consisted of CD8+ T cells from cultured PBMCs, taken from culture after CMV antigen stimulation. The receptors were gathered from a human donor in good health (CMV status not recorded). Some clones in this sample may be carry-over from other donors' samples.

J is TRBJ1-2 and V is TRBV29-1, with TRBD1 as a possible D gene (6 bases). The CDR3 loop spans 12 amino acids. Trimming left V 3 bases short and J 5 bases short, with 10 bases between. Germline values: CDR1 SQVTM, CDR2 ANQGSEA. This chain's CDR3 is CSVELGAYGYTF. CDR3 DNA: TGCAGCGTTGAGCTGGGGGCGTATGGCTACACCTTC.

This clonotype was counted only a few times. The genes are TRBV7-8 and TRBJ2-1; D gene ambiguous. The CDR3 extends over 20 amino acids. The ends were cut back, 2 bases at V and 5 bases at J, with 28 bases in the middle. Germline CDR1 SGHVS, CDR2 FQNEAQ. This chain's CDR3 is CASSLLFHDGPPLPDNEQFF. For the CDR3, the DNA is TGTGCCAGCAGCTTATTATTTCATGACGGGCCCCCTCTTCCTGACAATGAGCAGTTCTTC.

This clonotype showed up many times. The chain is built from TRBV7-8 and TRBJ1-1, with a weak D call TRBD1 (6 bases). The CDR3 sequence is 13 residues long. Looked up from germline, CDR1 is SGHVS and CDR2 is FQNEAQ. Trimming took off 4 bases at V and 6 bases at J, with 12 bases between the two ends. The CDR3: CASSWDIRPEAFF. CDR3 nucleotide sequence: TGTGCCAGCAGCTGGGACATCCGTCCTGAAGCTTTCTTT.

The rearrangement uses TRBV6-5 and TRBJ1-2; D unclear. This CDR3 is 14 amino acids long. From germline, CDR1 is MNHEY and CDR2 SVGAGI. Between the trimmed V and J ends, which lost 1 base and 8 bases, there was a span of 14 bases. The CDR3, as DNA: TGTGCCAGCAGTTACTGGAGGACCCGGGGAGGCTACACCTTC. Translating it yields CASSYWRTRGGYTF.

This clonotype was recorded many times. The rearrangement links TRBV7-2 to TRBJ2-3, with 8 bases fitting TRBD2. The CDR3 extends over 15 amino acids. With 4 bases clipped from V and 6 bases from J, the junction kept 9 bases outside the gene matches. CDR1 and CDR2 from the germline V gene are SGHTA and FQGNSA. In nucleotides, the CDR3 is TGTGCCAGCAGCTCCAGCGGGGGCTGGGTGGATACGCAGTATTTT. Its translation is CASSSSGGWVDTQYF.

This chain links TRBV5-6 with TRBJ2-5; a weak D match, TRBD2 (5 bases). V gave up 5 bases and J gave up 4 bases, with 6 bases separating them. CDR3 size: 11 residues. Germline CDR1 and CDR2: SGHDT and YYEEEE. Written as DNA, the CDR3 is TGTGCCAGCAGGGCGGGAGAGACCCAGTACTTC. Protein: CASRAGETQYF.

The gene calls are TRBV11-2 and TRBJ2-7; 7 bases align to TRBD1. The CDR3 sequence is 14 residues long. After removal of 2 bases from V and 2 bases from J, the junction contained 3 bases not matched to a gene. Germline assignment: CDR1 SGHAT and CDR2 FQNNGV. CDR3 in DNA: TGTGCCAGCAGCTTACTACAGGGGACCTACGAGCAGTACTTC. Translating gives CASSLLQGTYEQYF.

CDR3 DNA sequence: TGCGCCAGCAGCCACCGGACAGTCTACAATCAGCCCCAGCATTTT. It specifies CASSHRTVYNQPQHF. The rearrangement joins TRBV4-1 to TRBJ1-5; the D gene is possibly TRBD1 (6 bases). The CDR3 spans 15 residues. The V gene lost 3 bases and the J gene lost 3 bases, with 12 bases spanning the gap. Germline CDR1 and CDR2: MGHRA and YSYEKL.

This rearrangement joins TRBV4-1 to TRBJ2-7; D not certain. Trimming stripped 0 bases from V and 2 bases from J, with 8 bases between. This CDR3 region has 14 residues. Germline CDR1 MGHRA, CDR2 YSYEKL. The CDR3 loop is CASSQESVTYEQYF. Here the CDR3 DNA reads TGCGCCAGCAGCCAAGAATCGGTGACCTACGAGCAGTACTTC.

This clonotype was counted between two and nine times. V and J are TRBV6-2 or TRBV6-3 and TRBJ2-5; maybe TRBD1 (6 bases). Germline assignment: CDR1 MNHEY and CDR2 SVGEGT. The CDR3 has 15 amino acids. V dropped 4 bases and J dropped 5 bases, with 17 bases sitting between them. The CDR3 reads CASSLRDTERETQYF. DNA of the CDR3: TGTGCCAGCAGTTTACGGGACACCGAAAGGGAGACCCAGTACTTC.

The V call is TRBV20-1, the J call TRBJ2-5; D call uncertain. The CDR3 contains 11 residues. Germline V gene data show CDR1 as DFQATT and CDR2 as SNEGSKA (reference sequence). Between the trimmed V and J ends, which lost 0 bases and 7 bases, there was a span of 6 bases. CDR3 residues: CSAREERTQYF. The CDR3 DNA is TGCAGTGCTAGAGAGGAGAGGACCCAGTACTTC.

The sample holds many counts of this clonotype. The chain employs TRBV12-3 or TRBV12-4 and TRBJ2-3; the D call may be TRBD1 or TRBD2 (5 bases each). V was pared by 6 bases and J by 14 bases, with 18 bases between. The CDR3 contains 12 residues. The CDR3 sequence is CASSTGLPWPYF. The CDR3 DNA reads as TGTGCCAGCAGCACAGGACTCCCCTGGCCGTATTTT.

This clonotype occurred a few times. The V call is TRBV7-2, the J call TRBJ1-1, with D hard to call. Germline-derived CDR1 and CDR2 are SGHTA and FQGNSA. The CDR3 is made up of 14 amino acids. Trimming left V 2 bases short and J 3 bases short, with 10 bases between. CDR3 in amino acids: CASSLPEGYTEAFF. The CDR3 bases are TGTGCCAGCAGCTTACCGGAGGGATACACTGAAGCTTTCTTT.

V and J are TRBV4-1 and TRBJ1-5; 7 nucleotides match TRBD1. The CDR3 has 17 residues. V was clipped by 0 bases and J by 3 bases; unmatched bases: 8. The V gene's germline CDR1 is MGHRA and CDR2 YSYEKL. Written as DNA, the CDR3 is TGCGCCAGCAGCCAAGATCCCCCCGACAGGGTCAATCAGCCCCAGCATTTT. Residues: CASSQDPPDRVNQPQHF.

The DNA of the CDR3 is TGTGCCAGCAGCTTAGGACAGGATGAGCAGTTCTTC. Encoded protein: CASSLGQDEQFF. The rearrangement links TRBV7-8 to TRBJ2-1; D possibly corresponds to TRBD1 (6 bases). The CDR3 covers 12 residues. The germline V gene has CDR1 SGHVS and CDR2 FQNEAQ. V shed 1 base and J shed 8 bases, with 6 bases lying between them.

The V gene is TRBV18, the J gene TRBJ2-7; weak D call: TRBD1 (5 bases). CDR3 size: 14 residues. The germline V and J ends were trimmed by 1 base and 2 bases, with 9 bases remaining between them. Germline CDR1 and CDR2: KGHSH and LQKENI. CDR3 DNA sequence: TGTGCCAGCTCACCACTCGACAGTACCTACGAGCAGTACTTC. Its translation: CASSPLDSTYEQYF. The full variable domain, in which reference TRBV18 and TRBJ2-7 provide the parts outside the CDR3, is NAGVMQNPRHLVRRRGQEARLRCSPMKGHSHVYWYRQLPEEGLKFMVYLQKENIIDESGMPKERFSAEFPKEGPSILRIQQVVRGDSAAYFCASSPLDSTYEQYFGPGTRLTVT.

V usage is TRBV4-3 and J usage is TRBJ2-7, with TRBD2 matching 9 bases. Unmatched junction bases numbered 4, after V lost 4 bases and J lost 0 bases. CDR3 size: 15 residues. Germline CDR1 LGHNA, CDR2 YSLEER. Written as DNA, the CDR3 is TGCGCCAGCAGCCTCTTAGCGGGGGTCTCCTACGAGCAGTACTTC. This translates into CASSLLAGVSYEQYF.

This clonotype showed up many times. The J gene is TRBJ2-1, the V gene TRBV7-6, with TRBD1 matching 10 bases. Germline V gene sequence: CDR1 SGHVS, CDR2 FNYEAQ. J lost 6 bases, V lost 5 bases, and 10 bases had no gene match. The length of the CDR3 is 16 residues. The CDR3 region is CASSRRTGGLRNEQFF. The CDR3 DNA reads as TGTGCCAGCAGCCGACGGACAGGGGGGCTTCGCAATGAGCAGTTCTTC.

V gene TRBV9 combines with J gene TRBJ1-6, with D uncertain. The germline gives CDR1 SGDLS, CDR2 YYNGEE. Trimming left V 0 bases short and J 10 bases short, with 20 bases between. The CDR3 has 17 amino acids. The CDR3 is CASSVEGSGFPGSPLHF. The CDR3 coding sequence is TGTGCCAGCAGCGTAGAAGGCAGTGGGTTCCCCGGCTCACCCCTCCACTTT.

This CDR3 is CASSLGSSLEKLFF. The DNA of the CDR3 is TGTGCCAGCAGTTTGGGGAGCAGTCTTGAAAAACTGTTTTTT. The V gene is TRBV12-3 or TRBV12-4, the J gene TRBJ1-4; D is ambiguous. V was trimmed by 3 bases and J by 7 bases, leaving 12 bases between them. The CDR3 is 14 residues long.

A few counts support this clonotype. The gene calls are TRBV7-8 and TRBJ2-1, with unresolved D. CDR1 is SGHVS and CDR2 is FQNEAQ in the germline V gene. CDR3 length: 13 amino acids. Deletions cut 1 base from V and 4 bases from J, with 5 bases between. The CDR3 region is CASSLGLYNEQFF. CDR3 DNA: TGTGCCAGCAGCTTAGGGCTGTACAATGAGCAGTTCTTC.

This clonotype was detected only a few times. This chain's CDR3 is CASSLDPWTTAGRGHQPQHF. In DNA, the CDR3 is TGTGCCAGCAGCTTAGACCCCTGGACTACTGCGGGGCGAGGGCATCAGCCCCAGCATTTT. The V call is TRBV7-2, the J call TRBJ1-5; a weak D match, TRBD1 (5 bases). The germline CDR1 and CDR2 sequences are SGHTA and FQGNSA. V lost 1 base and J lost 5, with 27 bases in between. This CDR3 comprises 20 residues. Filled out from reference TRBV7-2 and TRBJ1-5, the complete variable domain reads GAGVSQSPSNKVTEKGKDVELRCDPISGHTALYWYRQSLGQGLEFLIYFQGNSAPDKSGLPSDRFSAERTGGSVSTLTIQRTQQEDSAVYLCASSLDPWTTAGRGHQPQHFGDGTRLSIL.

This clonotype came up a few times. The chain uses TRBV12-3 or TRBV12-4 and TRBJ1-5; D gene unclear. V shed 1 base and J shed 6 bases, with 4 bases lying between them. The CDR3 is made up of 12 amino acids. The CDR3 sequence: CASSLGVQPQHF. CDR3 coding DNA: TGTGCCAGCAGTTTAGGGGTTCAGCCCCAGCATTTT.

This clonotype was detected a few times. This sequence joins TRBV30 and TRBJ2-7; D remains unclear. The germline V gene has CDR1 GTSNPN and CDR2 SVGIG (reference sequence). The V and J ends lost 2 bases and 0 bases respectively, with 11 bases between them. This CDR3 has 14 amino acids. CDR3 in amino acids: CAWSSGTGSYEQYF. For the CDR3, the DNA is TGTGCCTGGAGTTCCGGAACCGGCTCCTACGAGCAGTACTTC.

Notes on this clonotype: The CDR3 end shows no conserved phenylalanine or tryptophan, and so a read error is likely. CDR3 sequence (DNA): TGTGCCAGCAGTTTAAGCGCAGGGGTCCCTGAAGCTTTCCTT. It codes for CASSLSAGVPEAFL. V is TRBV27 and J is TRBJ1-1; TRBD1 might be the D (6 bases). The germline CDR1 and CDR2 sequences are MNHEY and SMNVEV (reference sequence). The CDR3 has 14 amino acids. Trimming left V 2 bases short and J 6 bases short, with 13 bases between.

This clonotype is medium-sized. CDR3 in amino acids: CASSYGDRGYNEQFF. The CDR3 DNA is TGTGCCAGCAGTTACGGAGACAGGGGATACAATGAGCAGTTCTTC. The chain uses TRBV6-2 or TRBV6-3 and TRBJ2-1; TRBD1 aligns across 8 bases. The CDR3 runs 15 residues. Germline lookup yields CDR1 MNHEY and CDR2 SVGEGT. V gave up 2 bases and J gave up 4 bases; unmatched junction bases: 4.